One and the same sample provided the 22 T cell receptor beta chains below, sequenced in a study of blood T cell repertoires in COVID-19. The repertoire was sequenced with immunoSEQ multiplex PCR; TCRdb's copy has only in-frame clones and lacks some. The sample lists roughly 30,000 clones; 84% were seen once. What was sequenced was peripheral blood. Source of these receptors: a human donor in a cohort sampled during active COVID-19.

The CDR3 DNA follows: TGTGCCAGCAATAGAGAGGGTAATCAGCCCCAGCATTTT. Residues: CASNREGNQPQHF. The V and J genes are TRBV12-3 or TRBV12-4 and TRBJ1-5; D gene uncertain. This CDR3 region has 13 residues. The germline V and J ends were trimmed by 7 bases and 4 bases, with 11 bases remaining between them.

The chain has TRBV6-5 and TRBJ1-1; the match to TRBD1 covers 11 bases. Germline CDR1 reads MNHEY; CDR2 reads SVGAGI. The CDR3 spans 15 residues. Trimming cost V 7 bases and J 4 bases; bases outside gene matches: 8. The DNA for the CDR3 is TGTGCCAGCACCCACGGGGACAGGGGGACCACTGAAGCTTTCTTT. This translates into CASTHGDRGTTEAFF.

The genes are TRBV13 and TRBJ2-3; TRBD1 agrees at 7 bases. The CDR3 runs 13 residues. CDR1 PRHDT and CDR2 FYEKMQ come from the germline V gene (reference sequence). The V and J ends lost 8 bases and 4 bases, in that order; junction bases with no gene match: 6. The CDR3 DNA is TGTGCCAGCGCAAACAGGGGAGCAGATACGCAGTATTTT. Protein product: CASANRGADTQYF.

The genes are TRBV7-9 and TRBJ2-7, with D possibly TRBD2 on 7 matching bases. V shed 1 base and J shed 6 bases, with 10 bases lying between them. The CDR3 has 13 amino acids. Germline values: CDR1 SEHNR, CDR2 FQNEAQ (reference sequence). The CDR3 coding sequence is TGTGCCAGCAGCTTAGGGCGGGGGCGCGAGCAGTACTTC. Translation gives CASSLGRGREQYF.

In its sample, this clone was seen a few times. This chain connects TRBV19 to TRBJ1-6; the match to TRBD1 covers 8 bases. V lost 5 bases, J lost 9 bases, and 9 bases stayed unmatched. CDR3 length equals 15 residues. Germline V CDR1 and CDR2: LNHDA, SQIVND (reference sequence). DNA of the CDR3: TGTGCCAGTAGTCAAGGACAGGGAGGAGGTTCACCCCTCCACTTT. As protein: CASSQGQGGGSPLHF.

This chain joins TRBV6-1 and TRBJ1-6; a possible D gene is TRBD1 (5 bases). The CDR3 length is 16 residues. V lost 4 bases and J lost 6, with 16 bases in between. Germline loops: CDR1 MNHNS, CDR2 SASEGT. The CDR3 nucleotides are TGTGCCAGCAGTGGCTCAGATCCAAGGGGTAATTCACCCCTCCACTTT. This codes for CASSGSDPRGNSPLHF.

V is TRBV6-5 and J is TRBJ2-7, with TRBD1 matching 8 bases. Germline V gene data show CDR1 as MNHEY and CDR2 as SVGAGI. Trimming took 2 bases from V and 3 from J; bases not matched to a gene: 6. The CDR3 is 15 residues long. CDR3 sequence: CASSYGRTGSYEQYF. CDR3 DNA sequence: TGTGCCAGCAGTTACGGGAGGACAGGGAGCTACGAGCAGTACTTC.

The CDR3 DNA follows: TGTGCCAGTAGTCTACAGGGGGCAGCAGAGACCCAGTACTTC. The encoded protein is CASSLQGAAETQYF. This chain joins TRBV19 and TRBJ2-5; 9 bases map to TRBD1. Looked up from germline, CDR1 is LNHDA and CDR2 is SQIVND (reference sequence). V lost 5 bases to trimming and J lost 4 bases; unmatched junction nucleotides: 5. The CDR3 is 14 amino acids. Using reference TRBV19 and TRBJ2-5 for the parts outside the CDR3, the full variable domain is DGGITQSPKYLFRKEGQNVTLSCEQNLNHDAMYWYRQDPGQGLRLIYYSQIVNDFQKGDIAEGYSVSREKKESFPLTVTSAQKNPTAFYLCASSLQGAAETQYFGPGTRLLVL.

The chain is built from TRBV6-2 or TRBV6-3 and TRBJ1-5; the D gene is possibly TRBD1 (6 bases). V lost 5 bases to trimming and J lost 2 bases, with 19 bases between them. Germline CDR1 MNHEY, CDR2 SVGEGT. This CDR3 comprises 17 residues. CDR3 sequence reads: CASSKSIRGGGNQPQHF. CDR3 sequence (DNA): TGTGCCAGCAGTAAATCAATAAGGGGGGGAGGCAATCAGCCCCAGCATTTT.

Here the CDR3 DNA reads TGTGCCAGCAGCTTAGCCGGACAGTACAATGAGCAGTTCTTC. This gives the protein CASSLAGQYNEQFF. The chain carries TRBV7-8 and TRBJ2-1; a possible D gene is TRBD1 (6 bases). There are 14 residues in the CDR3. Trimming cost V 0 bases and J 4 bases, with 7 bases left between them. Germline-derived CDR1 and CDR2 are SGHVS and FQNEAQ.

The chain couples TRBV7-9 to TRBJ1-2; D perhaps matches TRBD1 (5 bases). Deletions cut 5 bases from V and 5 bases from J, with 18 bases between. The CDR3 consists of 15 residues. Germline V CDR1 and CDR2: SEHNR, FQNEAQ (reference sequence). The CDR3 DNA follows: TGTGCCAGCAGCGCGGACTGGGGGGGAGATTATGGCTACACCTTC. It yields the protein CASSADWGGDYGYTF.

The V gene is TRBV5-6, the J gene TRBJ1-2; D might be TRBD1 (5 bases). The germline V gene has CDR1 SGHDT and CDR2 YYEEEE. V shed 6 bases and J shed 6 bases, with 15 bases lying between them. The CDR3 has 13 residues. The CDR3 loop reads CASTSSGVHGYTF. The CDR3 DNA reads TGTGCCAGCACCTCATCGGGGGTCCATGGCTACACCTTC. Full variable domain (outside the CDR3, taken from reference TRBV5-6 and TRBJ1-2): DAGVTQSPTHLIKTRGQQVTLRCSPKSGHDTVSWYQQALGQGPQFIFQYYEEEERQRGNFPDRFSGHQFPNYSSELNVNALLLGDSALYLCASTSSGVHGYTFGSGTRLTVV.

This clone was seen a few times. This rearrangement joins TRBV5-1 to TRBJ1-5, with 8 bases aligning to TRBD1. Germline V CDR1 and CDR2: SGHRS, YFSETQ. This CDR3 spans 15 amino acids. With V trimmed by 4 bases and J by 5 bases, 8 bases remained unmatched. The DNA of the CDR3 is TGCGCCAGCAGCCCCTGGACAGGGCGCGATCAGCCCCAGCATTTT. It is translated as CASSPWTGRDQPQHF. Full variable domain (remainder filled in from reference TRBV5-1 and TRBJ1-5): KAGVTQTPRYLIKTRGQQVTLSCSPISGHRSVSWYQQTPGQGLQFLFEYFSETQRNKGNFPGRFSGRQFSNSRSEMNVSTLELGDSALYLCASSPWTGRDQPQHFGDGTRLSIL.

This rearrangement joins TRBV15 to TRBJ2-4; 12 positions agree with TRBD2. CDR3 length: 17 amino acids. Trimming cost V 5 bases and J 1 base; bases outside gene matches: 6. From germline, CDR1 is LNHNV and CDR2 YYDKDF (reference sequence). The CDR3 nucleotides read TGTGCCACCAGCTCCGGACTAGCGGGGAGCGCCAAAAACATTCAGTACTTC. This translates into CATSSGLAGSAKNIQYF.

The V gene is TRBV4-3, the J gene TRBJ1-4, with a weak D call TRBD1 (6 bases). The CDR3 is 16 amino acids. Germline values: CDR1 LGHNA, CDR2 YSLEER. V was shortened by 3 bases and J by 0 bases, with 11 bases between the two germline ends. CDR3 nucleotide sequence: TGCGCCAGCAGCCAGAGGAACAGGGCAACTAATGAAAAACTGTTTTTT. As protein: CASSQRNRATNEKLFF.

This clone appeared once. V and J are TRBV9 and TRBJ2-1; 10 positions match TRBD1. V lost 7 bases and J lost 9; bases outside the gene matches: 13. Per the germline V gene, CDR1 is SGDLS and CDR2 is YYNGEE. CDR3 size: 15 residues. The CDR3 here is CASRPGQGFSGEQFF. The CDR3 DNA follows: TGTGCCAGCCGGCCGGGACAGGGGTTCTCGGGTGAGCAGTTCTTC. Using reference TRBV9 and TRBJ2-1 for the parts outside the CDR3, the full variable domain is DSGVTQTPKHLITATGQRVTLRCSPRSGDLSVYWYQQSLDQGLQFLIQYYNGEERAKGNILERFSAQQFPDLHSELNLSSLELGDSALYFCASRPGQGFSGEQFFGPGTRLTVL.

V gene TRBV7-8 combines with J gene TRBJ2-4, with D tentatively TRBD2 (6 bases). V lost 5 bases and J 3 bases, leaving 20 bases between the germline ends. Germline V gene lookup returns CDR1 SGHVS and CDR2 FQNEAQ. The CDR3 is 17 amino acids. The CDR3 is CASSPFGGVKDKNIQYF. DNA for the CDR3: TGTGCCAGCAGCCCCTTTGGCGGGGTGAAGGACAAAAACATTCAGTACTTC.

The chain recombines TRBV2 with TRBJ1-1, with 8 bases that match TRBD1. With V trimmed by 8 bases and J by 1 base, 6 bases remained unmatched. Germline V gives CDR1 SNHLY, CDR2 FYNNEI. The CDR3 loop spans 14 amino acids. This chain's CDR3 is CASANDRGNTEAFF. The CDR3 DNA reads TGTGCCAGCGCCAACGACAGGGGGAACACTGAAGCTTTCTTT. The full variable domain, in which reference TRBV2 and TRBJ1-1 provide the parts outside the CDR3, is EPEVTQTPSHQVTQMGQEVILRCVPISNHLYFYWYRQILGQKVEFLVSFYNNEISEKSEIFDDQFSVERPDGSNFTLKIRSTKLEDSAMYFCASANDRGNTEAFFGQGTRLTVV.

This chain uses TRBV18 with TRBJ1-5; D possibly corresponds to TRBD1 (5 bases). The CDR3 contains 16 residues. V shed 2 bases and J shed 6 bases, with 17 bases lying between them. Germline V gene sequence: CDR1 KGHSH, CDR2 LQKENI. The CDR3 loop reads CASSPEGRVGPQPQHF. CDR3 sequence (DNA): TGTGCCAGCTCACCAGAAGGCAGGGTAGGGCCTCAGCCCCAGCATTTT.

The J gene is TRBJ2-5, the V gene TRBV7-2, with TRBD2 matching 8 bases. The CDR3 covers 16 residues. Germline loops: CDR1 SGHTA, CDR2 FQGNSA. Trimming at V came to 6 bases and at J to 3 bases, leaving 12 bases not matched to a gene. The CDR3 DNA reads TGTGCCAGCAGTTCCAACGGGGGGGGCATAAAAGAGACCCAGTACTTC. This translates into CASSSNGGGIKETQYF.

The V gene is TRBV7-3, the J gene TRBJ1-1; no definite D call. The CDR3 spans 13 residues. Trimming cost V 2 bases and J 1 base, with 5 bases left between them. The germline V gene has CDR1 SGHTA and CDR2 FQGTGA. The CDR3 loop is CASSLLANTEAFF. CDR3 coding DNA: TGTGCCAGCAGCTTACTGGCGAACACTGAAGCTTTCTTT. Together with reference TRBV7-3 and TRBJ1-1, the CDR3 gives the full variable domain: GAGVSQTPSNKVTEKGKYVELRCDPISGHTALYWYRQSLGQGPEFLIYFQGTGAADDSGLPNDRFFAVRPEGSVSTLKIQRTERGDSAVYLCASSLLANTEAFFGQGTRLTVV.

The chain links TRBV13 to TRBJ1-6, with 8 bases identical to TRBD1. This CDR3 spans 15 amino acids. Per germline, CDR1 PRHDT and CDR2 FYEKMQ (reference sequence). J lost 6 bases, V lost 6 bases, and 7 bases had no gene match. The DNA of the CDR3 is TGTGCCAGCAGGAAACAGGGGGAGGGTAATTCACCCCTCCACTTT. It codes for CASRKQGEGNSPLHF. Complete variable domain (other parts from reference TRBV13 and TRBJ1-6): AAGVIQSPRHLIKEKRETATLKCYPIPRHDTVYWYQQGPGQDPQFLISFYEKMQSDKGSIPDRFSAQQFSDYHSELNMSSLELGDSALYFCASRKQGEGNSPLHFGNGTRLTVT.